This T cell receptor beta chain was sequenced during a study of human T cells and chemical hapten exposure. For the study at large: A patient group, mainly female, showed alopecia areata, totalis or universalis.

TCRdb fed the RACE reads into MiXCR, producing one record per CDR3 protein. This sample has a few hundred thousand distinct CDR3 sequences, with about 6.9% found just once. Time point indicated: patch test 2, 6 weeks after DPC sensitization. The treatment here: therapeutic diphenylcyclopropenone sensitization with weekly scalp DPC. Of note for this clonotype: One end of the junction fails to match germline, which may point to a read error.

The source of this sequence is a woman in her late teens or twenties with alopecia areata. Some clones in this sample may be carry-over from other donors' samples. Sample: whole blood, taken in connection with sensitization to the hapten diphenylcyclopropenone (DPC).

CDR3 sequence (DNA): TGTGCTAGCAGCCTCGGTGAGGCAGATACGCAGTATTTT. It is translated as CASSLGEADTQYF. The chain combines TRBV7-7 with TRBJ2-3; D call uncertain. From germline, CDR1 is SSHAT and CDR2 FNYEAQ (reference sequence). The CDR3 contains 13 residues.